These T cell receptor beta chains were read from a single sample in a study of T cells expressing NK-cell markers. From its re-call of the 5' RACE reads, TCRdb lists each CDR3 protein once, without DNA. The sample's table shows 500,000 to 700,000 distinct CDR3 sequences. Sequencing was done on a sample of blood T cells: a sorted CD56 or NKG2C T cell subset, CD4+ or CD8+ T cells, or bulk PBMC T cells (not recorded which). All receptors come from a man between 18 and 29 years old in good health. Each CDR3 is given with its conserved first and last residue.

TRBJ2-7,TRBV12-3/TRBV12-4,CASSFAGDFNLRGQYF
TRBJ2-1,TRBV3-1,CASSQGGAEQFF
TRBJ1-5,TRBV29-1,CSVVGTGSNQPQHF
TRBJ2-1,TRBV29-1,CSVEGYGRPYNEQFF
TRBJ1-1,TRBV5-1,CASSLGGPTGNLKTEAFF
TRBJ1-2,TRBV20-1,CSANYLPSMGGYTF
TRBJ2-3,TRBV28,CASSPRGLAGGGTDTQYF
TRBJ2-3,TRBV11-2,CASSPRQVSQYF
TRBJ2-1,TRBV11-2,CASSSGTSPVNEQFF
TRBJ2-2,TRBV12-3/TRBV12-4,CASSFGRSTGELFF
TRBJ1-5,TRBV12-3/TRBV12-4,CASREQGEQPQHF
TRBJ1-4,TRBV5-5,CASSFKPQGYPNEKLFF
TRBJ2-3,TRBV5-1,CASRSISGEHTDTQYF
TRBJ1-1,TRBV29-1,CSVTRILSNTEAFF
TRBJ1-1,TRBV6-5,CASSSNRVVNTEAFF
TRBJ2-3,TRBV15,CATSRQGIGPDTQYF
TRBJ2-2,TRBV12-3/TRBV12-4,CASRGRLNTGELFF
TRBJ2-1,TRBV4-2,CASSQDWGESSYNEQFF
TRBJ2-2,TRBV12-3/TRBV12-4,CASTLRGLTGELFF
TRBJ2-4,TRBV12-3/TRBV12-4,CASSPEAGWSNIQYF
TRBJ2-2,TRBV7-3,CATPRDPNTGELFF
TRBJ1-1,TRBV6-1,CASRRGRWGLNTEAFF
TRBJ2-3,TRBV20-1,CSARDRSSDTQYF
TRBJ1-1,TRBV12-3/TRBV12-4,CASSPLAQNTEAFF
TRBJ2-6,TRBV20-1,CSARYRGSSGANVLTF
TRBJ2-1,TRBV11-2,CASTTPQPGLADNEQFF
TRBJ2-2,TRBV7-2,CASSLASGRAGTGELFF
TRBJ1-2,TRBV27,CASSLVPGDSTGYTF
TRBJ2-2,TRBV11-2,CASSPVGVAGELFF
TRBJ2-2,TRBV12-3/TRBV12-4,CASSFSGLLNTGELFF
TRBJ1-4,TRBV7-3,CASSLTRAVGEKLFF
TRBJ2-2,TRBV29-1,CSVEARTTGELFF
TRBJ2-3,TRBV24-1,CATSDQIVTDTQYF
TRBJ2-7,TRBV20-1,CSAPRQPLLEQYF
TRBJ1-2,TRBV9,CASSGPRGFSYGYTF
TRBJ2-7,TRBV27,CASSSRTSNYYEQYF
TRBJ2-7,TRBV12-3/TRBV12-4,CASTADGRGHVEQYF
TRBJ2-7,TRBV27,CASSLFGTLSEQYF
TRBJ2-3,TRBV20-1,CSAIASVTDTQYF
TRBJ1-2,TRBV3-1,CASSQDEGPNYGYTF
TRBJ1-1,TRBV5-1,CASSLGAGGLNTEAFF
TRBJ1-1,TRBV5-1,CASSPAGGRNTEAFF
TRBJ2-1,TRBV10-3,CAISAEGLSSYNEQFF
TRBJ2-1,TRBV7-9,CASIQTGTGYNEQFF
TRBJ1-2,TRBV28,CASTLPGGDGYTF
TRBJ2-3,TRBV5-1,CASSFSQGAHPDTQYF
TRBJ2-7,TRBV5-1,CASSLASDSTSYEQYF
TRBJ2-7,TRBV7-6,CASSSPTGAQYF
TRBJ2-1,TRBV24-1,CATSDLGQIEQFF
TRBJ2-1,TRBV12-3/TRBV12-4,CASSLTRVPYNEQFF
TRBJ2-2,TRBV6-1,CASRGGTSGTGELFF